This T cell receptor (beta chain) was observed in a study of blood T cell repertoires in COVID-19. TCRdb's copy holds only in-frame clones and misses some; the assay was immunoSEQ multiplex PCR. The repertoire holds around 200,000 clones, with roughly 89% as singletons. Each participant's cohort was designated according to participant-reported clinical history. Germline CDR1 reads LGHNA; CDR2 reads YNFKEQ. This CDR3 spans 13 amino acids. Trimming took off 4 bases at V and 6 bases at J, with 11 bases between the two ends. The source is a woman between 40 and 55 years old with acute COVID-19. Sequencing was carried out using PBMCs or T cells enriched from blood (not recorded which). This chain joins TRBV4-2 and TRBJ2-3; D gene uncertain. The CDR3 bases are TGTGCCAGCAGCCGAACCCTGCAGGATACGCAGTATTTT. This codes for CASSRTLQDTQYF.